This passage covers 21 T cell receptor beta chains from one sample sequenced in a study of cytomegalovirus exposure and HLA in healthy donors. 13 Jbeta primers and 60 Vbeta primers were used for the PCR. Clones were read by immunoSEQ multiplex PCR, and TCRdb kept only the in-frame ones, dropping some. The repertoire holds around 150,000 clones, with over 60% as singletons. Specimen: PBMCs. The receptors come from a man over 45 in good health and CMV-seropositive.

The chain employs TRBV2 and TRBJ2-1; TRBD2 aligns across 7 bases. CDR3 length: 15 amino acids. V lost 6 bases to trimming and J lost 2 bases; unmatched junction nucleotides: 7. Germline-derived CDR1 and CDR2 are SNHLY and FYNNEI. The chain's CDR3 is CASRGSGEAYNEQFF. The CDR3 DNA reads TGTGCCAGCAGAGGGAGCGGGGAAGCCTACAATGAGCAGTTCTTC. The full variable domain, its missing parts supplied by reference TRBV2 and TRBJ2-1, is EPEVTQTPSHQVTQMGQEVILRCVPISNHLYFYWYRQILGQKVEFLVSFYNNEISEKSEIFDDQFSVERPDGSNFTLKIRSTKLEDSAMYFCASRGSGEAYNEQFFGPGTRLTVL.

This chain joins TRBV19 and TRBJ2-5; D may be TRBD1 (6 bases). This CDR3 is built from 14 residues. V was trimmed by 5 bases and J by 5 bases, leaving 15 bases between them. Germline assignment: CDR1 LNHDA and CDR2 SQIVND (reference sequence). Here the CDR3 reads CASSPRGRGETQYF. The CDR3, as DNA: TGTGCCAGTAGTCCCAGGGGACGCGGGGAGACCCAGTACTTC. Supplemented by reference TRBV19 and TRBJ2-5, the full variable domain reads DGGITQSPKYLFRKEGQNVTLSCEQNLNHDAMYWYRQDPGQGLRLIYYSQIVNDFQKGDIAEGYSVSREKKESFPLTVTSAQKNPTAFYLCASSPRGRGETQYFGPGTRLLVL.

The chain couples TRBV7-2 to TRBJ1-6, with D perhaps matching TRBD1 (5 bases). Per the germline V gene, CDR1 is SGHTA and CDR2 is FQGNSA. Trimming removed 1 base from V and 7 bases from J, with 17 bases in between. The CDR3 contains 17 residues. CDR3 amino acids: CASSLVSGGLQNSPLHF. CDR3 nucleotide sequence: TGTGCCAGCAGCTTAGTGTCGGGGGGTTTGCAAAATTCACCCCTCCACTTT.

V is TRBV2 and J is TRBJ2-3; 12 nucleotides line up with TRBD2. After removal of 4 bases from V and 1 base from J, the junction contained 3 bases not matched to a gene. CDR3 length: 16 residues. CDR1 is SNHLY and CDR2 is FYNNEI in the germline V gene. The CDR3 here is CASSARTSGGTDTQYF. CDR3 coding DNA: TGTGCCAGCAGTGCCCGGACTAGCGGGGGCACAGATACGCAGTATTTT. The full variable domain, with the rest looked up from reference TRBV2 and TRBJ2-3, is EPEVTQTPSHQVTQMGQEVILRCVPISNHLYFYWYRQILGQKVEFLVSFYNNEISEKSEIFDDQFSVERPDGSNFTLKIRSTKLEDSAMYFCASSARTSGGTDTQYFGPGTRLTVL.

This clone turned up a few times. The chain carries TRBV7-2 and TRBJ2-1; 11 nucleotides line up with TRBD2. The CDR3 runs 15 residues. J gave up 8 bases and V 3 bases, and 6 bases lay outside the gene matches. CDR1 and CDR2 (germline): SGHTA, FQGNSA. The CDR3 sequence: CASSFPSGGRYEQFF. The CDR3 DNA follows: TGTGCCAGCAGCTTTCCTAGCGGGGGGAGATATGAGCAGTTCTTC.

This chain uses TRBV14 with TRBJ2-4; 7 bases agree with TRBD2. The CDR3 is made up of 16 amino acids. Germline-derived CDR1 and CDR2 are SGHDN and FVKESK. The J segment lost 0 bases and the V segment lost 0 bases, leaving 2 bases of the junction unmatched. CDR3 region: CASSQDRGVAKNIQYF. The CDR3 DNA is TGTGCCAGCAGCCAAGATCGGGGGGTAGCCAAAAACATTCAGTACTTC.

This rearrangement joins TRBV19 to TRBJ2-2; possible D gene TRBD1, 5 bases. The CDR3 contains 15 residues. V gave up 3 bases and J gave up 0 bases, with 8 bases separating them. Germline CDR1 is LNHDA and CDR2 is SQIVND (reference sequence). The CDR3 region is CASSIRVTNTGELFF. The CDR3 DNA follows: TGTGCCAGTAGTATCAGGGTAACGAACACCGGGGAGCTGTTTTTT.

The chain couples TRBV10-2 to TRBJ2-7; D uncertain. Trimming removed 6 bases from V and 3 bases from J, with 6 bases in between. The CDR3 totals 11 residues. Per the germline V gene, CDR1 is WSHSY and CDR2 is SAAADI. CDR3 loop: CASRENYEQYV. CDR3 DNA sequence: TGCGCCAGCAGGGAGAACTACGAGCAGTACGTC.

The CDR3 reads CSVETGTGSNEKLFF. The DNA of the CDR3 is TGCAGCGTTGAGACCGGGACAGGTTCTAATGAAAAACTGTTTTTT. This sequence joins TRBV29-1 and TRBJ1-4; 8 bases map to TRBD1. The CDR3 is 15 residues long. From germline, CDR1 is SQVTM and CDR2 ANQGSEA. V lost 3 bases to trimming and J lost 3 bases; unmatched junction nucleotides: 6.

The chain recombines TRBV6-5 with TRBJ2-5; 9 bases are shared with TRBD1. There are 16 residues in the CDR3. V trimming: 0 bases; J trimming: 3 bases; junction bases outside the gene matches: 5. From germline, CDR1 is MNHEY and CDR2 SVGAGI. DNA of the CDR3: TGTGCCAGCAGTTACTCCAAGGGACAGGGAGAAGAGACCCAGTACTTC. Translated: CASSYSKGQGEETQYF.

The V gene is TRBV6-1, the J gene TRBJ2-5; D unclear. The ends were cut back, 2 bases at V and 4 bases at J, with 20 bases in the middle. The germline gives CDR1 MNHNS, CDR2 SASEGT. The CDR3 contains 17 residues. The CDR3 DNA reads as TGTGCCAGCAGTGAATTCCTCCGAATAGCCCACCCAGAGACCCAGTACTTC. Translation: CASSEFLRIAHPETQYF.

The CDR3, as DNA: TGTGCCAGCAGCTTACGAGCGTACCAAGAGACCCAGTACTTC. Translation gives CASSLRAYQETQYF. This chain joins TRBV7-2 and TRBJ2-5; D gene ambiguous. The germline V and J ends were trimmed by 2 bases and 0 bases, with 7 bases remaining between them. The CDR3 is 14 residues long. CDR1 is SGHTA and CDR2 is FQGNSA in the germline V gene.

The gene calls are TRBV6-6 and TRBJ1-5; no clear D gene. Germline CDR1 and CDR2: MNHNY and SVGAGI (reference sequence). V was trimmed by 0 bases and J by 3 bases, leaving 12 bases between them. The CDR3 is 16 residues long. As DNA, the CDR3 is TGTGCCAGCAGTTACTCTAGCGGAGGGCACAATCAGCCCCAGCATTTT. It specifies CASSYSSGGHNQPQHF.

The rearrangement uses TRBV29-1 and TRBJ2-2; a possible D gene is TRBD1 (5 bases). Germline CDR1 is SQVTM and CDR2 is ANQGSEA. Between the trimmed V and J ends, which lost 1 base and 4 bases, there was a span of 10 bases. The CDR3 has 14 amino acids. Here the CDR3 reads CSVEGGVGTGELFF. The CDR3 nucleotides read TGCAGCGTTGAAGGGGGCGTCGGCACCGGGGAGCTGTTTTTT.

The chain's CDR3 is CATSPAGLDFKQFF. The CDR3 DNA follows: TGTGCCACATCCCCTGCGGGACTAGACTTTAAGCAGTTCTTC. The V call is TRBV19, the J call TRBJ2-1, with 8 bases aligning to TRBD2. The V gene end was trimmed by 10 bases and the J gene end by 11 bases; junction bases not matched to a gene: 16. In germline, CDR1 is LNHDA, CDR2 SQIVND (reference sequence). This CDR3 comprises 14 residues.

The chain combines TRBV28 with TRBJ1-2; 7 bases fit TRBD1. The germline V gene encodes CDR1 MDHEN and CDR2 SYDVKM. Trimming removed 2 bases from V and 2 bases from J; junction bases left unmatched: 2. The CDR3 contains 14 residues. CDR3 in DNA: TGTGCCAGCAGTTTAGGGACAGAGAACTATGGCTACACCTTC. It codes for CASSLGTENYGYTF.

There are a few counts of this clone. This rearrangement joins TRBV6-1 to TRBJ1-1, with D unclear. Per the germline V gene, CDR1 is MNHNS and CDR2 is SASEGT. The V end lost 1 base, the J end lost 12 bases, and 18 bases lay between the germline ends. The CDR3 length is 14 residues. Here the CDR3 reads CASSEVGRRAPPFF. CDR3 DNA: TGTGCCAGCAGTGAAGTAGGGAGAAGGGCCCCACCTTTCTTT.

The J gene is TRBJ1-2, the V gene TRBV7-9; 7 bases agree with TRBD1. In germline, CDR1 is SEHNR, CDR2 FQNEAQ (reference sequence). CDR3 length: 13 residues. Trimming removed 5 bases from V and 7 bases from J; junction bases left unmatched: 7. CDR3 sequence: CASSVTGVGGYTF. In nucleotides, the CDR3 is TGTGCCAGCAGCGTCACAGGGGTGGGTGGCTACACCTTC.

The chain carries TRBV27 and TRBJ2-5; 8 positions match TRBD1. V lost 7 bases, J lost 4 bases, and 5 bases stayed unmatched. This CDR3 contains 13 residues. The germline V gene encodes CDR1 MNHEY and CDR2 SMNVEV (reference sequence). CDR3 loop: CASKGQVGETQYF. The CDR3 coding sequence is TGTGCCAGCAAGGGACAGGTTGGAGAGACCCAGTACTTC.

As for this clone: Other DNA sequences in the same sample also yield this CDR3. This chain connects TRBV28 to TRBJ1-6, with TRBD1 matching over 7 bases. V was pared by 5 bases and J by 6 bases, with 4 bases of the junction left unmatched. The CDR3 totals 14 residues. Germline V lookup: CDR1 MDHEN, CDR2 SYDVKM. CDR3 loop: CASSPGQPNSPLHF. CDR3 DNA sequence: TGTGCCAGCAGTCCGGGACAGCCTAATTCACCCCTCCACTTT.

The chain combines TRBV6-1 with TRBJ1-4, with 7 bases that match TRBD1. The CDR3 is 16 residues long. Germline loops: CDR1 MNHNS, CDR2 SASEGT. Trimming removed 2 bases from V and 4 bases from J; junction bases left unmatched: 7. The CDR3: CASSEMGRQGNEKLFF. The DNA for the CDR3 is TGTGCCAGCAGTGAAATGGGGCGACAGGGTAATGAAAAACTGTTTTTT.